These 16 T cell receptor beta chains originate from one sample sequenced in a study of control samples from healthy donors and cancer patients. The assay was immunoSEQ multiplex PCR, and TCRdb's table has in-frame clones only and misses some. Among 40,000 to 50,000 clones listed, roughly 94% were seen once. Sequencing input: blood. The receptors derive from a man aged 55 to 70 in good health.

This clone is a singleton in its sample. Written as DNA, the CDR3 is TGTGCCAGCAGGTTAACAGGGGGGGAAGAGACCCAGTACTTC. Translating it yields CASRLTGGEETQYF. The chain joins TRBV28 to TRBJ2-5; possible D gene TRBD1, 8 bases. Trimming pared 6 bases from V and 3 bases from J, leaving 14 bases between. From germline, CDR1 is MDHEN and CDR2 SYDVKM. The length of the CDR3 is 14 residues.

This chain joins TRBV18 and TRBJ1-1, with D possibly being TRBD1 (6 bases). CDR1 is KGHSH and CDR2 is LQKENI in the germline V gene. This CDR3 comprises 16 residues. Trimming took 5 bases from V and 4 from J, leaving 20 bases between them. CDR3 sequence reads: CASSATGLGKLTEAFF. The CDR3 DNA sequence: TGTGCCAGCTCAGCTACAGGGCTGGGGAAACTCACTGAAGCTTTCTTT.

This chain uses TRBV28 with TRBJ2-3, with TRBD2 identical over 7 bases. CDR1 and CDR2 from the germline V gene are MDHEN and SYDVKM. This CDR3 comprises 19 residues. V shed 3 bases, J shed 0 bases, and the junction held 15 bases outside the gene matches. Here the CDR3 DNA reads TGTGCCAGCAGTTTTCGTAGTTCGCTAGCGGAGATGAGCACAGATACGCAGTATTTT. As protein: CASSFRSSLAEMSTDTQYF.

CDR3 region: CASSDQAGLAKNIQYF. The CDR3 coding sequence is TGCGCCAGCAGTGATCAAGCCGGCTTAGCCAAAAACATTCAGTACTTC. The chain couples TRBV10-2 to TRBJ2-4; D ambiguous. Germline CDR1 WSHSY, CDR2 SAAADI. The CDR3 has 16 amino acids. Trimming stripped 3 bases from V and 0 bases from J, with 12 bases between.

V usage is TRBV5-8 and J usage is TRBJ2-3; TRBD2 aligns across 11 bases. The V gene end was trimmed by 1 base and the J gene end by 5 bases; junction bases not matched to a gene: 3. This CDR3 contains 15 residues. Germline assignment: CDR1 SGHTS and CDR2 YDEGEE. The CDR3 coding sequence is TGTGCCAGCAGCTTGCTGCTAGCGGGAGGAGATACGCAGTATTTT. Its translation is CASSLLLAGGDTQYF.

J is TRBJ1-2 and V is TRBV24-1; D gene ambiguous. Germline V gene data show CDR1 as KGHDR and CDR2 as SFDVKD. The CDR3 has 13 residues. The V and J ends lost 3 bases and 6 bases respectively, with 10 bases between them. The CDR3 DNA is TGTGCCACCAGTGATCGTGCTAGAAATGGCTACACCTTC. As protein: CATSDRARNGYTF.

V and J are TRBV28 and TRBJ1-5, with D unclear. The V end lost 3 bases, the J end lost 0 bases, and 9 bases lay between the germline ends. This CDR3 is 15 amino acids long. Per the germline V gene, CDR1 is MDHEN and CDR2 is SYDVKM. The CDR3 loop is CASSLVWLSNQPQHF. DNA for the CDR3: TGTGCCAGCAGTTTGGTTTGGCTTAGCAATCAGCCCCAGCATTTT.

The genes are TRBV11-1 and TRBJ2-3; no reliable D call. This CDR3 contains 13 residues. Trimming removed 4 bases from V and 0 bases from J, with 5 bases in between. Per the germline V gene, CDR1 is SGHAT and CDR2 is FQDESV (reference sequence). The CDR3 region has the DNA TGTGCCAGCAGCTCCACTAGCACAGATACGCAGTATTTT. Protein: CASSSTSTDTQYF. The entire variable domain, with the rest obtained from reference TRBV11-1 and TRBJ2-3, is as follows: EAEVAQSPRYKITEKSQAVAFWCDPISGHATLYWYRQILGQGPELLVQFQDESVVDDSQLPKDRFSAERLKGVDSTLKIQPAELGDSAMYLCASSSTSTDTQYFGPGTRLTVL.

The chain couples TRBV7-2 to TRBJ1-4; D is undetermined. The CDR3 is 14 amino acids. Trimming stripped 2 bases from V and 8 bases from J, with 12 bases between. CDR1 is SGHTA and CDR2 is FQGNSA in the germline V gene. This CDR3 is CASSLRLPGEKLFF. The CDR3 DNA is TGTGCCAGCAGCTTAAGACTTCCGGGGGAAAAACTGTTTTTT.

The V gene is TRBV19, the J gene TRBJ1-5, with a tentative D call TRBD1 (5 bases). Trimming removed 10 bases at V and 3 bases at J, with 13 bases between. The CDR3 length is 13 residues. Germline loops: CDR1 LNHDA, CDR2 SQIVND (reference sequence). This CDR3 is CATRGPSNQPQHF. For the CDR3, the DNA is TGTGCCACAAGGGGCCCCTCCAATCAGCCCCAGCATTTT.

The count of this clone is one. The rearrangement uses TRBV4-2 and TRBJ2-1; TRBD2 matches 9 bases. CDR3 length: 18 amino acids. CDR1 is LGHNA and CDR2 is YNFKEQ in the germline V gene. With 2 bases clipped from V and 6 bases from J, the junction kept 14 bases outside the gene matches. CDR3 region: CASSQPPGSGRMGNEQFF. CDR3 DNA sequence: TGTGCCAGCAGCCAACCCCCGGGAAGCGGGAGGATGGGCAATGAGCAGTTCTTC.

CDR3 in amino acids: CAGLGEGNTEAFF. CDR3 DNA: TGTGCCGGACTAGGTGAGGGAAACACTGAAGCTTTCTTT. This chain links TRBV28 with TRBJ1-1; D unclear. This CDR3 contains 13 residues. Germline-derived CDR1 and CDR2 are MDHEN and SYDVKM. V dropped 11 bases and J dropped 2 bases, with 15 bases sitting between them.

V and J are TRBV7-6 and TRBJ2-1, with TRBD1 as a possible D gene (6 bases). V was trimmed by 5 bases and J by 3 bases, leaving 11 bases between them. Per the germline V gene, CDR1 is SGHVS and CDR2 is FNYEAQ. This CDR3 contains 14 residues. CDR3 loop: CASSRDNLYNEQFF. CDR3 bases: TGTGCCAGCAGCCGGGACAATCTCTACAATGAGCAGTTCTTC.

The J gene is TRBJ2-7, the V gene TRBV28; D is unclear. Germline CDR1 is MDHEN and CDR2 is SYDVKM. The CDR3 runs 13 residues. V lost 2 bases and J lost 2, with 7 bases in between. CDR3 bases: TGTGCCAGCAGTTTACCGGTTCCCTACGAGCAGTACTTC. As protein: CASSLPVPYEQYF.

This chain links TRBV7-9 with TRBJ2-1; 11 positions agree with TRBD2. CDR1 and CDR2 from the germline V gene are SEHNR and FQNEAQ (reference sequence). V lost 4 bases, J lost 7 bases, and 3 bases stayed unmatched. CDR3 length equals 14 residues. The CDR3 nucleotides are TGTGCCAGCAGCTCGGGACTAGCGGAAAATGAGCAGTTCTTC. This encodes CASSSGLAENEQFF.

V and J are TRBV11-3 and TRBJ1-1; 7 bases map to TRBD1. CDR3 length equals 13 residues. The V gene's germline CDR1 is SGHNT and CDR2 YENEEA. J lost 9 bases, V lost 3 bases, and 7 bases had no gene match. The CDR3 protein is CASSLGDSAKAFF. For the CDR3, the DNA is TGTGCCAGCAGCTTGGGGGACAGTGCAAAAGCTTTCTTT.